This TCR beta chain appears in the sequencing data of a study of cytomegalovirus exposure and HLA in healthy donors. Background on the study: Researchers found that about four fifths of about 400 genotyped donors fell within the Caucasian-associated ancestry cluster. Study-level points and caveats: TCR sequences were mostly rare, though some public TCRs occurred in many donors. Per a prior analysis, the majority of TCR beta V segments were productive roughly 87% or roughly 30% of the time. Looking again later, the authors saw that most CMV-associated TCR beta chains seemed HLA-restricted.

This clone has only one observation. Its antigen is unknown. PCR used 60 Vbeta primers and 13 Jbeta primers. The repertoire was sequenced with immunoSEQ multiplex PCR; TCRdb's copy has only in-frame clones and lacks some. The sample yields hundreds of thousands of clones, roughly 89% seen once. V lost 1 base and J lost 2; bases outside the gene matches: 6. Germline assignment: CDR1 LGHNA and CDR2 YNFKEQ. The CDR3 is made up of 17 amino acids. This TCR was sampled from a woman aged 18-29 years in good health and CMV-seronegative. Sample: PBMCs. V gene TRBV4-2 combines with J gene TRBJ2-5; 11 bases are a match to TRBD2. The CDR3 is CASSQGASGGQQETQYF. DNA of the CDR3: TGTGCCAGCAGCCAAGGGGCTAGCGGGGGGCAACAAGAGACCCAGTACTTC.